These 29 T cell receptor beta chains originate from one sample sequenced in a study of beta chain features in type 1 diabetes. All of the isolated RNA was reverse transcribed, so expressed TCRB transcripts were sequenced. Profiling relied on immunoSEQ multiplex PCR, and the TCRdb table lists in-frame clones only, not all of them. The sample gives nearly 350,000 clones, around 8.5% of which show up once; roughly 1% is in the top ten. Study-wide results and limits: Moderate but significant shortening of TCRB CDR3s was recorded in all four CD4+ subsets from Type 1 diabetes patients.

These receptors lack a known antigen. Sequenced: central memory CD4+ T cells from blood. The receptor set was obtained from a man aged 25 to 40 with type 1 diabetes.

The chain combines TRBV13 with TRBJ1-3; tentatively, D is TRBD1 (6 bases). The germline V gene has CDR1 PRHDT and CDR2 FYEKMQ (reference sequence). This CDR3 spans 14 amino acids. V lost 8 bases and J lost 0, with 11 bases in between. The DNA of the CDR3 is TGTGCCAGCGTTGGACAGCGCTCTGGAAACACCATATATTTT. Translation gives CASVGQRSGNTIYF.

The CDR3 is CASSEAGRTGGEQYF. Here the CDR3 DNA reads TGTGCCAGCAGTGAAGCGGGTAGAACAGGGGGCGAGCAGTACTTC. The chain couples TRBV2 to TRBJ2-7; TRBD1 matches 8 bases. Germline trimming cut 0 bases from V and 6 bases from J; bases unmatched to any gene: 7. The length of the CDR3 is 15 residues. Germline V CDR1 and CDR2: SNHLY, FYNNEI.

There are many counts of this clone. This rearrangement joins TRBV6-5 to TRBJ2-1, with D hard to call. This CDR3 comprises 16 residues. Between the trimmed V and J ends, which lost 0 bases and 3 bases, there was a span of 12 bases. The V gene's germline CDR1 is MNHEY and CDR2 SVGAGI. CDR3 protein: CASSYSGFGDYNEQFF. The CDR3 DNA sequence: TGTGCCAGCAGTTACTCGGGGTTCGGAGACTACAATGAGCAGTTCTTC.

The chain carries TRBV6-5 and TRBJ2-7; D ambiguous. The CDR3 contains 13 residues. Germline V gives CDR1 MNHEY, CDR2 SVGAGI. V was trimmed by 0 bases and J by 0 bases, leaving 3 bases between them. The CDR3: CASSYSSSYEQYF. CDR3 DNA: TGTGCCAGCAGTTACTCCAGCTCCTACGAGCAGTACTTC.

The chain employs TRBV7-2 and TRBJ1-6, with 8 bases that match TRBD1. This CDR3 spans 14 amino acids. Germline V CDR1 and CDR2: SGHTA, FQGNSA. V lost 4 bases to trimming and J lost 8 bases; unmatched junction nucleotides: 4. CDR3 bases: TGTGCCAGCAGCTCCAGGGGGCACGATTCACCCCTCCACTTT. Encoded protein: CASSSRGHDSPLHF.

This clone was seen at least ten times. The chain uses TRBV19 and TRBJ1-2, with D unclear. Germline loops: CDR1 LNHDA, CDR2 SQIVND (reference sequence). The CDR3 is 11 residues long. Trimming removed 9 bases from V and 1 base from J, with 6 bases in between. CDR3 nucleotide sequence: TGTGCCAGCGAACTTAACTATGGCTACACCTTC. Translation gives CASELNYGYTF. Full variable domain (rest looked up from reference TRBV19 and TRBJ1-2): DGGITQSPKYLFRKEGQNVTLSCEQNLNHDAMYWYRQDPGQGLRLIYYSQIVNDFQKGDIAEGYSVSREKKESFPLTVTSAQKNPTAFYLCASELNYGYTFGSGTRLTVV.

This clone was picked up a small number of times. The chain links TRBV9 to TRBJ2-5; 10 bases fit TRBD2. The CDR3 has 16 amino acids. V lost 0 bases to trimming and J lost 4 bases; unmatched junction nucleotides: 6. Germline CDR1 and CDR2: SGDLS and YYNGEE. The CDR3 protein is CASSVEGLAGVETQYF. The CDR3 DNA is TGTGCCAGCAGCGTAGAGGGGCTAGCGGGGGTAGAGACCCAGTACTTC.

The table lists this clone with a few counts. CDR3 in amino acids: CASSLLLNTGELFF. In nucleotides, the CDR3 is TGTGCCAGCAGCTTACTACTGAACACCGGGGAGCTGTTTTTT. This chain joins TRBV7-9 and TRBJ2-2; D is unclear. The V gene's germline CDR1 is SEHNR and CDR2 FQNEAQ (reference sequence). V was pared by 2 bases and J by 1 base, with 5 bases between. The CDR3 runs to 14 residues.

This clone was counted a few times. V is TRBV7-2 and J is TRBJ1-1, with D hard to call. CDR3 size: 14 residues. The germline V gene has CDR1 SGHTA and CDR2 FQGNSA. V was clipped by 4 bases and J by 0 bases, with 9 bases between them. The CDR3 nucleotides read TGTGCCAGCAGCTCTTGGACCGTGAACACTGAAGCTTTCTTT. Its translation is CASSSWTVNTEAFF. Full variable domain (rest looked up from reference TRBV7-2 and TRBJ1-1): GAGVSQSPSNKVTEKGKDVELRCDPISGHTALYWYRQSLGQGLEFLIYFQGNSAPDKSGLPSDRFSAERTGGSVSTLTIQRTQQEDSAVYLCASSSWTVNTEAFFGQGTRLTVV.

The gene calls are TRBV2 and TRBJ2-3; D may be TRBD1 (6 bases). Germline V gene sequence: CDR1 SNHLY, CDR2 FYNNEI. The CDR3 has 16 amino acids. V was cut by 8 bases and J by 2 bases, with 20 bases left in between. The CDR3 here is CASHYFTGFNTDTQYF. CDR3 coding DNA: TGTGCCAGCCATTACTTCACAGGGTTTAACACAGATACGCAGTATTTT.

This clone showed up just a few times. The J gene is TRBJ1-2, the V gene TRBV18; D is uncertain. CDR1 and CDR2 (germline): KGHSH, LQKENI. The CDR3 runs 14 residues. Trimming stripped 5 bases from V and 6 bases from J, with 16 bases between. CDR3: CASSLTGPSDGYTF. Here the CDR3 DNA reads TGTGCCAGCTCATTAACCGGGCCTTCGGATGGCTACACCTTC.

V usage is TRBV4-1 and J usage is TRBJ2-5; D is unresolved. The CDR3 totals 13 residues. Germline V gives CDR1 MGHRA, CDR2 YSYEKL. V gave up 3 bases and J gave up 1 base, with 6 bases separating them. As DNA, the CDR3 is TGCGCCAGCAGCCAGGAACCCCAAGAGACCCAGTACTTC. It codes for CASSQEPQETQYF.

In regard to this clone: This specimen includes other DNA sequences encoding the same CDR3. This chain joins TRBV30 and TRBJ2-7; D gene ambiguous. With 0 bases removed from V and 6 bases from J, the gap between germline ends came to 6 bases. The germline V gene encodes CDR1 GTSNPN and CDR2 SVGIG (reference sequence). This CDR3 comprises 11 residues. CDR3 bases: TGTGCCTGGAGTGTTGGTGGCGAGCAGTACTTC. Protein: CAWSVGGEQYF. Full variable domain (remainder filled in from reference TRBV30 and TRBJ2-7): SQTIHQWPATLVQPVGSPLSLECTVEGTSNPNLYWYRQAAGRGLQLLFYSVGIGQISSEVPQNLSASRPQDRQFILSSKKLLLSDSGFYLCAWSVGGEQYFGPGTRLTVT.

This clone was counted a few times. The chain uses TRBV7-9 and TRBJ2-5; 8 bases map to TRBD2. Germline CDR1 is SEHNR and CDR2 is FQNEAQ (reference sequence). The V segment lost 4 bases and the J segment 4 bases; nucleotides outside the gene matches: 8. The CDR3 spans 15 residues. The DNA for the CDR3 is TGTGCCAGCAGCTCCGGGCTAGCGGGTACAGAGACCCAGTACTTC. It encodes CASSSGLAGTETQYF. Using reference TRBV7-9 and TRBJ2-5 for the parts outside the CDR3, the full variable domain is DTGVSQNPRHKITKRGQNVTFRCDPISEHNRLYWYRQTLGQGPEFLTYFQNEAQLEKSRLLSDRFSAERPKGSFSTLEIQRTEQGDSAMYLCASSSGLAGTETQYFGPGTRLLVL.

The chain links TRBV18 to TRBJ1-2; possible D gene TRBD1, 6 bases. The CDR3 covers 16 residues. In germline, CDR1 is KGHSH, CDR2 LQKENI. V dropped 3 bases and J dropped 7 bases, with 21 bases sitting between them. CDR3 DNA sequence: TGTGCCAGCTCACCGTCGGGGGGCGCGGAACTGCCTGGCTACACCTTC. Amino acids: CASSPSGGAELPGYTF.

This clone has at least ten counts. CDR3 nucleotides: TGCGCCAGCAGCTTGGAACTAGCGGGGAACACAGATACGCAGTATTTT. Translation gives CASSLELAGNTDTQYF. This sequence joins TRBV5-1 and TRBJ2-3, with 10 bases matching TRBD2. The trim removed 0 bases at V and 2 bases at J, leaving 3 bases unmatched. The germline V gene has CDR1 SGHRS and CDR2 YFSETQ. The CDR3 runs 16 residues.

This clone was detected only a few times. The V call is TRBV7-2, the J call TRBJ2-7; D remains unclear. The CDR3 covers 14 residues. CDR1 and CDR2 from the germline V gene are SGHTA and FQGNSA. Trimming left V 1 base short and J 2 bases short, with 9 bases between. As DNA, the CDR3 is TGTGCCAGCAGCTTAGAGGTGGGAACCTACGAGCAGTACTTC. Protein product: CASSLEVGTYEQYF.

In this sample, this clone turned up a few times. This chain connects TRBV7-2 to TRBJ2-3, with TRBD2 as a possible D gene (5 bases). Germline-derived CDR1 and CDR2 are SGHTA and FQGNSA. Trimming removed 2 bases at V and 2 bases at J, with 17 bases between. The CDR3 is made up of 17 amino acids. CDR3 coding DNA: TGTGCCAGCAGCTTAACGTCAGACGGGCGGGTCACAGATACGCAGTATTTT. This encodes CASSLTSDGRVTDTQYF.

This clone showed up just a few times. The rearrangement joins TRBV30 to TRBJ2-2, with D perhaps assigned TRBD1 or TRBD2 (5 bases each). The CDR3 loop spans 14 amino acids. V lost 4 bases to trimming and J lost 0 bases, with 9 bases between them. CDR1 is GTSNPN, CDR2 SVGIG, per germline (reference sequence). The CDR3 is CAWMGRPNTGELFF. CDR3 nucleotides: TGTGCCTGGATGGGACGGCCGAACACCGGGGAGCTGTTTTTT. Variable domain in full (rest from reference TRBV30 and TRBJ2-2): SQTIHQWPATLVQPVGSPLSLECTVEGTSNPNLYWYRQAAGRGLQLLFYSVGIGQISSEVPQNLSASRPQDRQFILSSKKLLLSDSGFYLCAWMGRPNTGELFFGEGSRLTVL.

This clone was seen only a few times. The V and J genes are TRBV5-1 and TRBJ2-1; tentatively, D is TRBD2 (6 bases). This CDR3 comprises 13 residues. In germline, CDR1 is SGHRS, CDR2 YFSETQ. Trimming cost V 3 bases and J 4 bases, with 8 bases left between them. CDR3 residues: CASSSGLYNEQFF. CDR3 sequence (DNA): TGCGCCAGCAGCTCGGGACTTTACAATGAGCAGTTCTTC.

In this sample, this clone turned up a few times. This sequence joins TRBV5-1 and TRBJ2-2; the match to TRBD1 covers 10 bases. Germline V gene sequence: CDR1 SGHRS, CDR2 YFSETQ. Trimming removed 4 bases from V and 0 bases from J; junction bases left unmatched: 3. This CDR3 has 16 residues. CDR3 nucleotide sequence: TGCGCCAGCAGCCTGGACAGGGGGTCGAACACCGGGGAGCTGTTTTTT. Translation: CASSLDRGSNTGELFF.

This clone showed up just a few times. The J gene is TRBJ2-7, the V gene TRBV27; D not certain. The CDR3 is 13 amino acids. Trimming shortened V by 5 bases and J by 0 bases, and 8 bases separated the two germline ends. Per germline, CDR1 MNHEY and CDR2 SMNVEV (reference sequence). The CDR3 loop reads CASSHGDSYEQYF. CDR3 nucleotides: TGTGCCAGCAGTCACGGTGACTCCTACGAGCAGTACTTC.

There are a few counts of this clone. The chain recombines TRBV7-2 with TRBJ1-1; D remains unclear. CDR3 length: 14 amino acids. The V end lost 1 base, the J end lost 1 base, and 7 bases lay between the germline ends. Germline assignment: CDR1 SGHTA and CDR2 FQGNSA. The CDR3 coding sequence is TGTGCCAGCAGCTTAGGACCGTGGAACACTGAAGCTTTCTTT. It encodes CASSLGPWNTEAFF.

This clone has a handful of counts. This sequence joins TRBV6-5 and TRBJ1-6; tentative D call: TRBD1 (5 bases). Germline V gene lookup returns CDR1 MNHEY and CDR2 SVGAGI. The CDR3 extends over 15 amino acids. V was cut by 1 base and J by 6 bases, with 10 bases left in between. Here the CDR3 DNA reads TGTGCCAGCAGTTACTTGGGACGGCCTAATTCACCCCTCCACTTT. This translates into CASSYLGRPNSPLHF.

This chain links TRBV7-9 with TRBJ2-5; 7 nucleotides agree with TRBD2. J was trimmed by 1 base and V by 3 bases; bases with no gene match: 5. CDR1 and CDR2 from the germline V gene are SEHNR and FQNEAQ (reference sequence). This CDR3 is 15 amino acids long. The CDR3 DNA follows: TGTGCCAGCAGCTTGGCCACGGGGGGCCAAGAGACCCAGTACTTC. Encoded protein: CASSLATGGQETQYF. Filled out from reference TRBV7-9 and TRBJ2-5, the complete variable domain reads DTGVSQNPRHKITKRGQNVTFRCDPISEHNRLYWYRQTLGQGPEFLTYFQNEAQLEKSRLLSDRFSAERPKGSFSTLEIQRTEQGDSAMYLCASSLATGGQETQYFGPGTRLLVL.

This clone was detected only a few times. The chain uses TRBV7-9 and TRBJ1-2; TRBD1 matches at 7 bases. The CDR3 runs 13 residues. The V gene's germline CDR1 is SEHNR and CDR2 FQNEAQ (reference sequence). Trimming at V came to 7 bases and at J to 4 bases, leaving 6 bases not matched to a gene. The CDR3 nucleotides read TGTGCCAGCACCACCGACAGGGTCTATGGCTACACCTTC. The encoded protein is CASTTDRVYGYTF.

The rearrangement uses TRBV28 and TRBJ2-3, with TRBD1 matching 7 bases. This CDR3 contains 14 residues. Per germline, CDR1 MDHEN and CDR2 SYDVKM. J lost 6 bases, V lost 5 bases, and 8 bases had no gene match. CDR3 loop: CASSPGQLSDTQYF. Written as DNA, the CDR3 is TGTGCCAGCAGTCCGGGACAGCTCTCGGATACGCAGTATTTT.

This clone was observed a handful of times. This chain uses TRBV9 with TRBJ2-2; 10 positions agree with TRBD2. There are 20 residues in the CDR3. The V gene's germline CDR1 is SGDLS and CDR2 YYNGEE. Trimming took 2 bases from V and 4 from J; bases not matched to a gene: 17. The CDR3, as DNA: TGTGCCAGCAGCGTCAATCCCGTGGTTAAACTAGCGGGAAGCACCGGGGAGCTGTTTTTT. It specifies CASSVNPVVKLAGSTGELFF.

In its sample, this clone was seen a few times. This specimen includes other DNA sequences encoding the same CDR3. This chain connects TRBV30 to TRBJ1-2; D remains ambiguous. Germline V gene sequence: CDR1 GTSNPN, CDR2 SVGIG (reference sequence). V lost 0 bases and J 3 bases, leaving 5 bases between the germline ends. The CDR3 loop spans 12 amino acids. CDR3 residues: CAWSVSDYGYTF. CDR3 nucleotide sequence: TGTGCCTGGAGTGTGTCAGACTATGGCTACACCTTC.